The next 22 T cell receptor beta chains were all read from a single sample in a study of T cells in Graves' hyperthyroidism and ophthalmopathy. Amplified regions were TCR beta CDR3 sequences from RNA transcripts. A set of HTBI primers served as the primers for a first-round RT-PCR of the TCR CDR3. TCRdb called the multiplex PCR reads again in MiXCR, with one record for every CDR3 protein. The repertoire includes some 560,000 distinct CDR3 sequences, around 14% of them detected once, and about 7% sits in the top ten. The sequenced sample was blood. The receptors were sampled from a woman in her 30s with Graves' hyperthyroidism.

This clonotype has a handful of counts. The chain is built from TRBV7-2 and TRBJ2-5; D is possibly TRBD1 (8 bases). V was cut by 5 bases and J by 1 base, with 11 bases left in between. The length of the CDR3 is 14 residues. Germline V gene lookup returns CDR1 SGHTA and CDR2 FQGNSA. CDR3 sequence (DNA): TGTGCCAGCAGCACAGGGGGGGTCCAAGAGACCCAGTACTTC. Amino acid sequence: CASSTGGVQETQYF.

This clonotype was counted many times. This chain links TRBV5-1 with TRBJ1-5; D gene uncertain. V was cut by 0 bases and J by 2 bases, with 6 bases left in between. The CDR3 consists of 14 residues. Germline V gives CDR1 SGHRS, CDR2 YFSETQ. The CDR3 protein is CASSLEGRNQPQHF. The DNA for the CDR3 is TGCGCCAGCAGCTTGGAGGGTCGCAATCAGCCCCAGCATTTT.

V gene TRBV12-3 or TRBV12-4 combines with J gene TRBJ2-7; no clear D. This CDR3 is built from 11 residues. V dropped 4 bases and J dropped 6 bases, with 7 bases sitting between them. The CDR3 DNA is TGTGCCAGCAGTTCCCCCTTCGAGCAGTACTTC. Amino acids: CASSSPFEQYF.

The V gene is TRBV9, the J gene TRBJ2-5; perhaps TRBD2 as D (5 bases). CDR1 SGDLS and CDR2 YYNGEE come from the germline V gene. Deletions cut 3 bases from V and 11 bases from J, with 20 bases between. The CDR3 is 14 residues long. CDR3 coding DNA: TGTGCCAGCAGCGCAAAATGGACCGACCGACTACAGTACTTC. Residues: CASSAKWTDRLQYF.

The chain recombines TRBV6-2 or TRBV6-3 with TRBJ1-4; D unclear. The CDR3 consists of 12 residues. CDR1 is MNHEY, CDR2 SVGEGT, per germline. The V and J ends lost 0 bases and 9 bases respectively, with 5 bases between them. The CDR3 sequence is CASSYSNKKLFF. The CDR3 nucleotides are TGTGCCAGCAGTTACTCGAATAAAAAACTGTTTTTT.

This clonotype was detected ten times or more. The chain couples TRBV4-1 to TRBJ2-1; D call uncertain. The V end lost 0 bases, the J end lost 1 base, and 13 bases lay between the germline ends. The CDR3 length is 17 residues. From germline, CDR1 is MGHRA and CDR2 YSYEKL. CDR3 sequence: CASSQDLLARSYNEQFF. The CDR3 DNA is TGCGCCAGCAGCCAAGATCTTCTCGCACGATCCTACAATGAGCAGTTCTTC.

As regards this clonotype: The junction differs from germline at one of its ends, possibly a read error. This chain links TRBV12-5 with TRBJ2-1; 7 bases line up with TRBD1. Germline CDR1 and CDR2: LGHNT and FRNRAP. CDR3 length: 16 amino acids. CDR3 loop: CASANSGGRPYSEQFF. CDR3 coding DNA: TGTGCTAGTGCTAATTCAGGGGGACGGCCTTACAGTGAGCAGTTCTTC.

Points on this clonotype: A single base separates this from a much larger clone, so it may be a read error. This rearrangement joins TRBV4-3 to TRBJ1-5; TRBD1 might be the D (6 bases). CDR3 size: 15 residues. Germline CDR1 LGHNA, CDR2 YSLEER. The V end lost 0 bases, the J end lost 11 bases, and 17 bases lay between the germline ends. CDR3 residues: CASSQDFGDTLAQHF. The DNA for the CDR3 is TGCGCCAGCAGCCAAGATTTCGGGGACACCTTAGCCCAGCATTTT.

The chain employs TRBV9 and TRBJ2-2; D ambiguous. This CDR3 region has 13 residues. Deletions cut 2 bases from V and 3 bases from J, with 5 bases between. Germline V gives CDR1 SGDLS, CDR2 YYNGEE. The CDR3 here is CASSVTDTGELFF. CDR3 bases: TGTGCCAGCAGCGTGACTGACACCGGGGAGCTGTTTTTT.

The chain uses TRBV7-2 and TRBJ1-1; no clear D. This CDR3 region has 15 residues. V lost 5 bases and J lost 0, with 13 bases in between. Germline V gives CDR1 SGHTA, CDR2 FQGNSA. In DNA form, the CDR3 reads TGTGCCAGCAGCGAACGGTCGTACTTGAACACTGAAGCTTTCTTT. Encoded protein: CASSERSYLNTEAFF.

This clonotype was counted only a few times. The chain employs TRBV13 and TRBJ1-2; D perhaps matches TRBD1 (5 bases). Germline V lookup: CDR1 PRHDT, CDR2 FYEKMQ (reference sequence). There are 13 residues in the CDR3. With 3 bases removed from V and 8 bases from J, the gap between germline ends came to 13 bases. CDR3 loop: CASSFTGEWGYTF. The CDR3, as DNA: TGTGCCAGCAGCTTTACGGGGGAGTGGGGCTACACCTTC.

Note on this clonotype: As the CDR3 is not closed by the conserved phenylalanine or tryptophan, this likely results from a read error. No DNA is shown, since the ends of the CDR3 on it are uncertain; the CDR3 is the one TCRdb lists. The chain is built from TRBV5-6 and TRBJ1-2; the D call of TRBD1 is as the table states it, not checked on the DNA. The germline gives CDR1 SGHDT, CDR2 YYEEEE. The CDR3 length equals 18 residues, ends included. The CDR3 region is CASSLAPRLKGPNYGHTS.

V is TRBV9 and J is TRBJ2-7; maybe TRBD2 (5 bases). Germline CDR1 is SGDLS and CDR2 is YYNGEE. The ends were cut back, 0 bases at V and 0 bases at J, with 10 bases in the middle. The CDR3 is made up of 15 amino acids. The CDR3 region has the DNA TGTGCCAGCAGCGTAGGTCCCCGGGGCTCCTACGAGCAGTACTTC. Protein product: CASSVGPRGSYEQYF.

The table lists this clonotype with many counts. This chain uses TRBV27 with TRBJ1-6; 7 positions agree with TRBD1. The CDR3 runs to 16 residues. CDR1 MNHEY and CDR2 SMNVEV come from the germline V gene (reference sequence). Trimming removed 3 bases from V and 10 bases from J; junction bases left unmatched: 12. CDR3 coding DNA: TGTGCCAGCAGTTTCCTTCAGACAGGGAGAGGGTCACCCCTCCACTTT. This codes for CASSFLQTGRGSPLHF.

This clonotype was seen more than once but under ten times. V and J are TRBV24-1 and TRBJ2-5; 7 bases line up with TRBD1. The germline V gene has CDR1 KGHDR and CDR2 SFDVKD. V gave up 7 bases and J gave up 3 bases; unmatched junction bases: 7. CDR3 length: 14 residues. The CDR3 region is CATRAETGKETQYF. CDR3 nucleotides: TGTGCCACCAGGGCGGAGACAGGGAAAGAGACCCAGTACTTC.

This clonotype has a handful of counts. The chain combines TRBV19 with TRBJ2-1; D ambiguous. The CDR3 has 16 residues. V was pared by 3 bases and J by 2 bases, with 14 bases between. Germline V gene data show CDR1 as LNHDA and CDR2 as SQIVND (reference sequence). DNA for the CDR3: TGTGCCAGTAGTATTCCGGCTGGGTCCGCCTACAATGAGCAGTTCTTC. Amino acids: CASSIPAGSAYNEQFF.

The chain couples TRBV12-3 or TRBV12-4 to TRBJ2-3, with 9 bases that match TRBD2. This CDR3 contains 18 residues. V lost 4 bases, J lost 0 bases, and 11 bases stayed unmatched. In nucleotides, the CDR3 is TGTGCCAGCAGTTCGGGCTCACTAGCGGGCACTAGCACAGATACGCAGTATTTT. Its protein product is CASSSGSLAGTSTDTQYF.

The chain joins TRBV7-9 to TRBJ2-5; D unclear. Germline V CDR1 and CDR2: SEHNR, FQNEAQ (reference sequence). This CDR3 spans 12 amino acids. Trimming shortened V by 6 bases and J by 5 bases, and 10 bases separated the two germline ends. The DNA for the CDR3 is TGTGCCAGCAGTAATACAGCCGAGACCCAGTACTTC. Translating it yields CASSNTAETQYF.

This clonotype was observed at least ten times. This rearrangement joins TRBV7-2 to TRBJ2-1; unclear D gene. Trimming took 5 bases from V and 10 from J, leaving 15 bases between them. This CDR3 comprises 13 residues. The germline CDR1 and CDR2 sequences are SGHTA and FQGNSA. Written as DNA, the CDR3 is TGTGCCAGCAGCACCATCGGTGTTGGGGAGCAGTTCTTC. This sequence encodes CASSTIGVGEQFF. The full variable domain, in which reference TRBV7-2 and TRBJ2-1 provide the parts outside the CDR3, is GAGVSQSPSNKVTEKGKDVELRCDPISGHTALYWYRQSLGQGLEFLIYFQGNSAPDKSGLPSDRFSAERTGGSVSTLTIQRTQQEDSAVYLCASSTIGVGEQFFGPGTRLTVL.

The chain combines TRBV19 with TRBJ2-1; 11 bases map to TRBD2. V gave up 3 bases and J gave up 8 bases; unmatched junction bases: 9. CDR1 is LNHDA and CDR2 is SQIVND in the germline V gene (reference sequence). This CDR3 comprises 16 residues. The CDR3 coding sequence is TGTGCCAGTAGTATTCAGGCGACTAGCGGGATCTATGAGCAGTTCTTC. It translates to CASSIQATSGIYEQFF.

As to this clonotype: Just one base apart from a much larger clone, this may be a read error. This chain joins TRBV28 and TRBJ1-5; D possibly corresponds to TRBD1 (5 bases). Germline V gives CDR1 MDHEN, CDR2 SYDVKM. The CDR3 length is 16 residues. In nucleotides, the CDR3 is TGTGCCGGCAGTTCCCTCGTGAGGGGACGCAATCAGCCCCAGCATTTT. It specifies CAGSSLVRGRNQPQHF.

This clonotype was detected many times. V usage is TRBV5-1 and J usage is TRBJ2-3, with 8 bases aligning to TRBD1. The trim removed 1 base at V and 10 bases at J, leaving 17 bases unmatched. There are 17 residues in the CDR3. CDR1 and CDR2 from the germline V gene are SGHRS and YFSETQ. CDR3 sequence: CASSLLPGQELAAAQYF. The CDR3 nucleotides read TGCGCCAGCAGCTTGTTGCCGGGACAGGAGTTAGCAGCTGCGCAGTATTTT. Together with reference TRBV5-1 and TRBJ2-3, the CDR3 gives the full variable domain: KAGVTQTPRYLIKTRGQQVTLSCSPISGHRSVSWYQQTPGQGLQFLFEYFSETQRNKGNFPGRFSGRQFSNSRSEMNVSTLELGDSALYLCASSLLPGQELAAAQYFGPGTRLTVL.